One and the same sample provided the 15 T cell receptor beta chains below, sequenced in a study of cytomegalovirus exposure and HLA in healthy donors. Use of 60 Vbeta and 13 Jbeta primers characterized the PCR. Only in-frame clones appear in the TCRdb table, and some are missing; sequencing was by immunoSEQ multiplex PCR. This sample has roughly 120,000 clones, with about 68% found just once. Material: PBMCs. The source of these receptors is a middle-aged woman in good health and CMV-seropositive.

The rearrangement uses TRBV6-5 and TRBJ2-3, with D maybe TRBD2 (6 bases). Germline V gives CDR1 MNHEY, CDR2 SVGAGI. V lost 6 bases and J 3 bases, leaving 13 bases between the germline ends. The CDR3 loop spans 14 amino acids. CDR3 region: CASSPSGGTDTQYF. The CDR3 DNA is TGTGCCAGCAGCCCCTCCGGGGGAACAGATACGCAGTATTTT.

CDR3 residues: CASSPFGVLNTEAFF. The DNA for the CDR3 is TGTGCCAGCAGCCCTTTTGGAGTACTGAACACTGAAGCTTTCTTT. The chain couples TRBV7-2 to TRBJ1-1; D is unclear. Germline V gives CDR1 SGHTA, CDR2 FQGNSA. V gave up 5 bases and J gave up 0 bases, with 13 bases separating them. This CDR3 comprises 15 residues.

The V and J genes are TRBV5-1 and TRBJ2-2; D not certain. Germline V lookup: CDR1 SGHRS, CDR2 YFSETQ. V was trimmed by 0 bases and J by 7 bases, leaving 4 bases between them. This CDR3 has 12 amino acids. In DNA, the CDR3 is TGCGCCAGCAGCTTGGCTATCGGGGAGCTGTTTTTT. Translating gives CASSLAIGELFF.

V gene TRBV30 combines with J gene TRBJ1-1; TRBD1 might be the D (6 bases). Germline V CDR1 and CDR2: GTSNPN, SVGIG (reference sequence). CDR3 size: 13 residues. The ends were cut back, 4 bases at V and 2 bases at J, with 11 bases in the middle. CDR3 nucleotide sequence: TGTGCCTGGAAAGGACAGCTTAACACTGAAGCTTTCTTT. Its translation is CAWKGQLNTEAFF.

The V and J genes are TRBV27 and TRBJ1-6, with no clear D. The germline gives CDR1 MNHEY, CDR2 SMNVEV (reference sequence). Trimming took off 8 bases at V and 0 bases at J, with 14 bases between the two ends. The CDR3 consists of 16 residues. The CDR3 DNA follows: TGTGCCAGCGCCCCGACTGTGGGCTCCTATAATTCACCCCTCCACTTT. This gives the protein CASAPTVGSYNSPLHF.

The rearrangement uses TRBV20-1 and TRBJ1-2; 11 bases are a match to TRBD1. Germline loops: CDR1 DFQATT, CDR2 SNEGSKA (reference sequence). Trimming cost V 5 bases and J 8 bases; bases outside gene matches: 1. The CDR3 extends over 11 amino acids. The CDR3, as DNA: TGCAGTGCTGGGGACAGGGGGGGCTACACCTTC. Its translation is CSAGDRGGYTF.

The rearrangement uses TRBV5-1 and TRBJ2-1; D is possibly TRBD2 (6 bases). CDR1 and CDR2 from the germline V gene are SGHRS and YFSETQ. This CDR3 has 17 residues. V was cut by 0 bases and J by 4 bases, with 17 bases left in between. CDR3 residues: CASSLAVWRDRYNEQFF. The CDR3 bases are TGCGCCAGCAGCTTGGCCGTGTGGCGGGACCGATACAATGAGCAGTTCTTC. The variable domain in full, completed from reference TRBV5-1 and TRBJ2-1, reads KAGVTQTPRYLIKTRGQQVTLSCSPISGHRSVSWYQQTPGQGLQFLFEYFSETQRNKGNFPGRFSGRQFSNSRSEMNVSTLELGDSALYLCASSLAVWRDRYNEQFFGPGTRLTVL.

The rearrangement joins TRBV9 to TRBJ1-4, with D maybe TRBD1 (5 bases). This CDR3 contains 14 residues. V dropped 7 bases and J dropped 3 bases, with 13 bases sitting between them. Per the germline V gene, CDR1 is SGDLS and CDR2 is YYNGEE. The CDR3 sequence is CASSRGGANEKLFF. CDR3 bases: TGTGCCAGCTCCCGCGGGGGGGCTAATGAAAAACTGTTTTTT.

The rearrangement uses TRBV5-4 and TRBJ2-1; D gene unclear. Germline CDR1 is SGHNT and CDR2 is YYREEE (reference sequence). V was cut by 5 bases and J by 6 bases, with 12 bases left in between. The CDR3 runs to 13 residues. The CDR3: CASRPELPNEQFF. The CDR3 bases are TGTGCCAGCAGACCTGAGTTACCCAATGAGCAGTTCTTC.

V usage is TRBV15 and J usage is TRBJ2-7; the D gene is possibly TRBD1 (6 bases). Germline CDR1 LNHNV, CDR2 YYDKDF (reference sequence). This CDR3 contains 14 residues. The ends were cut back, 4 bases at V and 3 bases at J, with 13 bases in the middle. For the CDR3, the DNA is TGTGCCACCAGCACCTTACAGGGCTACTACGAGCAGTACTTC. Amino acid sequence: CATSTLQGYYEQYF.

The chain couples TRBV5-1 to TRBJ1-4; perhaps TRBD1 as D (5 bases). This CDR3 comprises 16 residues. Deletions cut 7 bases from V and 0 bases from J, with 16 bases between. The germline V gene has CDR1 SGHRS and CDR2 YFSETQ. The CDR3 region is CASRSVEGATNEKLFF. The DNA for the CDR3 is TGCGCCAGCCGCTCAGTGGAAGGGGCAACTAATGAAAAACTGTTTTTT. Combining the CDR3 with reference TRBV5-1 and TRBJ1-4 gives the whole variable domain KAGVTQTPRYLIKTRGQQVTLSCSPISGHRSVSWYQQTPGQGLQFLFEYFSETQRNKGNFPGRFSGRQFSNSRSEMNVSTLELGDSALYLCASRSVEGATNEKLFFGSGTQLSVL.

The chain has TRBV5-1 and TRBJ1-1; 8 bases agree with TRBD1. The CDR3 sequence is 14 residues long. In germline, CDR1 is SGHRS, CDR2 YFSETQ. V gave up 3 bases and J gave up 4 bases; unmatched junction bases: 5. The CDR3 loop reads CASSSGQGRTEAFF. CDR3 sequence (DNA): TGCGCCAGCAGCTCCGGACAGGGACGCACTGAAGCTTTCTTT.

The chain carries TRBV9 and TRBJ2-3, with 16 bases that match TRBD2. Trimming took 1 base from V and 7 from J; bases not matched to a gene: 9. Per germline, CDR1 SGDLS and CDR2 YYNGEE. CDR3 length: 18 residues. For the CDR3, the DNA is TGTGCCAGCAGCGTACAGGGACTAGCGGGGGGGCCACTTAATACGCAGTATTTT. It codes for CASSVQGLAGGPLNTQYF.

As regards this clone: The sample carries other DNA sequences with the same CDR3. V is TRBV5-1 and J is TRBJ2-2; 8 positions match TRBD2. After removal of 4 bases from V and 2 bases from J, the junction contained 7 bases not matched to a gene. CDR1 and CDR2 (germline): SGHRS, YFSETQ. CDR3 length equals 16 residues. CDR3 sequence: CASSPLTSGNTGELFF. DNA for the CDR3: TGCGCCAGCAGCCCGCTTACTAGCGGTAACACCGGGGAGCTGTTTTTT.

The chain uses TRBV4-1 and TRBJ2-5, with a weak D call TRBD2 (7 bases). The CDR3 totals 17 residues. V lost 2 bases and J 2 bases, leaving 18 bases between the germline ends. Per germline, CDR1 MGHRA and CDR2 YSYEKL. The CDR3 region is CASSQRRGGGLQETQYF. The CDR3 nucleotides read TGCGCCAGCAGCCAAAGGAGGGGGGGAGGGCTGCAAGAGACCCAGTACTTC.